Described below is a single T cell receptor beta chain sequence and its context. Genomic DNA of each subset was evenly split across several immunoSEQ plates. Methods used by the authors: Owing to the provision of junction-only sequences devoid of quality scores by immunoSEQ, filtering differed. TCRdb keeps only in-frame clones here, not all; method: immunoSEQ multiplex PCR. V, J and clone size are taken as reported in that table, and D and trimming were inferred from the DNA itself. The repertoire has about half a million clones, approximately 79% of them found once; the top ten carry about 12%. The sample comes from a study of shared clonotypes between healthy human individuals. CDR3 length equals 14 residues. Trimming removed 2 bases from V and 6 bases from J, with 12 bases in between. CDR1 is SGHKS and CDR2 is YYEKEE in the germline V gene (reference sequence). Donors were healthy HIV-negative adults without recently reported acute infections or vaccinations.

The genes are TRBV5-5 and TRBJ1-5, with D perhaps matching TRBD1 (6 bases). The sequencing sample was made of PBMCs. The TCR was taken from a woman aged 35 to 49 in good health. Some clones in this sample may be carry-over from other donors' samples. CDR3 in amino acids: CASSFSGVGQPQHF. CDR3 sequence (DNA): TGTGCCAGCAGCTTTTCAGGGGTGGGTCAGCCCCAGCATTTT.